This T cell receptor beta chain was identified during a study of cytomegalovirus exposure and HLA in healthy donors. Study results and caveats: The sole available immune exposure information was CMV serostatus. In a later analysis, about 17,000 TCR beta sequences were associated with HLA alleles at 0.05 false discovery rate.

Comments on this clone: Its antigen is as yet unknown.

Researchers ran the PCR with 60 Vbeta and 13 Jbeta primers. Using immunoSEQ multiplex PCR, the repertoire was profiled, and TCRdb retains in-frame clones only, with some absent. The table has over 45,000 clones, around 83% seen once; the top ten hold 4.3%. The CDR3 spans 14 residues. The V gene lost 8 bases and the J gene lost 2 bases, with 14 bases spanning the gap. The germline V gene has CDR1 SNHLY and CDR2 FYNNEI. The clonotype comes from a man between 25 and 39 years old in good health and CMV-seronegative. The rearrangement joins TRBV2 to TRBJ2-3, with D maybe TRBD1 (6 bases). Sequenced sample: PBMCs. The CDR3 reads CASGRTANTDTQYF. CDR3 bases: TGTGCCAGCGGCAGGACAGCAAACACAGATACGCAGTATTTT.